These 21 T cell receptor beta chains were sequenced from one sample in a study of CD4 T cells in relation to SARS-CoV-2 and coronaviruses. Their specific antigens are unknown. Repertoires were generated with immunoSEQ multiplex PCR, while TCRdb's copy carries only in-frame clones and drops some. This table holds about 31,000 clones, more than 75% found once. The specimen was memory CD4+ T cells from PBMCs, cultured in vitro. The receptors were gathered from an adult with COVID-19.

V and J are TRBV12-3 or TRBV12-4 and TRBJ2-5; D ambiguous. This CDR3 spans 13 amino acids. The germline V and J ends were trimmed by 2 bases and 5 bases, with 9 bases remaining between them. The CDR3 here is CASSLPAGETQYF. DNA of the CDR3: TGTGCCAGCAGTTTACCCGCCGGTGAGACCCAGTACTTC.

The CDR3 here is CASSLRTGKGGLFF. CDR3 sequence (DNA): TGTGCCAGCAGCCTCCGGACAGGGAAGGGTGGACTGTTTTTT. The rearrangement uses TRBV5-8 and TRBJ1-4, with TRBD1 matching over 8 bases. After removal of 4 bases from V and 13 bases from J, the junction contained 12 bases not matched to a gene. This CDR3 comprises 14 residues. Germline CDR1 and CDR2: SGHTS and YDEGEE.

This rearrangement joins TRBV5-1 to TRBJ1-1; D remains ambiguous. V was shortened by 2 bases and J by 6 bases, with 17 bases between the two germline ends. Germline loops: CDR1 SGHRS, CDR2 YFSETQ. The CDR3 extends over 15 amino acids. The CDR3 here is CASSFGSGDYAEAFF. DNA for the CDR3: TGCGCCAGCAGCTTTGGGTCGGGAGATTATGCTGAAGCTTTCTTT. Full variable domain (remainder filled in from reference TRBV5-1 and TRBJ1-1): KAGVTQTPRYLIKTRGQQVTLSCSPISGHRSVSWYQQTPGQGLQFLFEYFSETQRNKGNFPGRFSGRQFSNSRSEMNVSTLELGDSALYLCASSFGSGDYAEAFFGQGTRLTVV.

The V call is TRBV6-5, the J call TRBJ2-3, with no clear D. The CDR3 contains 16 residues. The germline V and J ends were trimmed by 0 bases and 6 bases, with 16 bases remaining between them. The germline V gene has CDR1 MNHEY and CDR2 SVGAGI. The CDR3 sequence is CASSYSTVASSDTQYF. The CDR3 DNA follows: TGTGCCAGCAGTTACTCGACCGTCGCCAGCTCGGATACGCAGTATTTT.

The CDR3, as DNA: TGTGCCAGCACGGACAGGGGGCGTTTTTCTGTTACTGAAGCTTTCTTT. Residues: CASTDRGRFSVTEAFF. The gene calls are TRBV2 and TRBJ1-1; 11 bases fit TRBD1. V shed 7 bases and J 5 bases; nucleotides not matched to a gene: 12. CDR1 is SNHLY and CDR2 is FYNNEI in the germline V gene. This CDR3 comprises 16 residues.

In this sample, this clone turned up a few times. CDR3 in DNA: TGTGCCAGCAGAAACAGGCAGGACTATGGCTACACCTTC. It translates to CASRNRQDYGYTF. The J gene is TRBJ1-2, the V gene TRBV6-5, with a weak D call TRBD1 (5 bases). The length of the CDR3 is 13 residues. Looked up from germline, CDR1 is MNHEY and CDR2 is SVGAGI. Trimming stripped 6 bases from V and 3 bases from J, with 11 bases between.

By proportion, this clone is medium-sized (0.01 to 0.1%). The rearrangement uses TRBV2 and TRBJ2-7; D not certain. This CDR3 is 11 amino acids long. Germline CDR1 and CDR2: SNHLY and FYNNEI. V gave up 6 bases and J gave up 2 bases, with 5 bases separating them. CDR3 in amino acids: CASRMTYEQYF. The DNA for the CDR3 is TGTGCCAGCAGGATGACCTACGAGCAGTACTTC.

The chain carries TRBV2 and TRBJ2-1; D tentatively fits TRBD1 or TRBD2 (6 bases each). Germline V lookup: CDR1 SNHLY, CDR2 FYNNEI. This CDR3 spans 15 amino acids. Trimming cost V 7 bases and J 0 bases, with 13 bases left between them. The CDR3 sequence: CASMRGDGSYNEQFF. CDR3 bases: TGTGCCAGCATGAGGGGGGACGGCTCCTACAATGAGCAGTTCTTC.

The gene calls are TRBV28 and TRBJ2-7; D possibly corresponds to TRBD2 (5 bases). Trimming shortened V by 8 bases and J by 3 bases, and 17 bases separated the two germline ends. Germline V gene sequence: CDR1 MDHEN, CDR2 SYDVKM. The length of the CDR3 is 14 residues. The CDR3 DNA follows: TGTGCCAGCGGCTCACGGAGGCACAACTACGAGCAGTACTTC. As protein: CASGSRRHNYEQYF.

The chain uses TRBV6-5 and TRBJ2-3; D gene uncertain. This CDR3 region has 13 residues. Germline lookup yields CDR1 MNHEY and CDR2 SVGAGI. The V end lost 6 bases, the J end lost 6 bases, and 13 bases lay between the germline ends. The chain's CDR3 is CASSRTPWDTQYF. The CDR3 coding sequence is TGTGCCAGCAGCCGAACCCCATGGGATACGCAGTATTTT.

This chain joins TRBV5-1 and TRBJ2-6; D gene uncertain. Germline CDR1 and CDR2: SGHRS and YFSETQ. The V end was cut by 4 bases, the J end by 2 bases, with 10 bases between. CDR3 length equals 15 residues. The CDR3 DNA follows: TGCGCCAGCAGCACTACACGCACTGGGGCCAACGTCCTGACTTTC. This codes for CASSTTRTGANVLTF.

J is TRBJ2-1 and V is TRBV29-1, with D tentatively TRBD2 (5 bases). V was trimmed by 7 bases and J by 8 bases, leaving 24 bases between them. Germline V gene lookup returns CDR1 SQVTM and CDR2 ANQGSEA. The CDR3 is 15 residues long. The CDR3 coding sequence is TGCAGCGCCTCCTTGGGTGTAGGCGGGTTAGATGAGCAGTTCTTC. It specifies CSASLGVGGLDEQFF.

V gene TRBV14 combines with J gene TRBJ1-2, with D perhaps TRBD1 (5 bases). Trimming shortened V by 4 bases and J by 4 bases, and 13 bases separated the two germline ends. This CDR3 is 14 amino acids long. Germline assignment: CDR1 SGHDN and CDR2 FVKESK. DNA of the CDR3: TGTGCCAGCAGCCCAGGGTATTCGGGCTATGGCTACACCTTC. It is translated as CASSPGYSGYGYTF. Using reference TRBV14 and TRBJ1-2 for the parts outside the CDR3, the full variable domain is EAGVTQFPSHSVIEKGQTVTLRCDPISGHDNLYWYRRVMGKEIKFLLHFVKESKQDESGMPNNRFLAERTGGTYSTLKVQPAELEDSGVYFCASSPGYSGYGYTFGSGTRLTVV.

CDR3 bases: TGTGCCAGCAGCCCCCTTCCGGGACAGGGGATAACGAACGAGCAGTACTTC. Protein sequence: CASSPLPGQGITNEQYF. The V call is TRBV7-8, the J call TRBJ2-7, with 10 positions matching TRBD1. This CDR3 is 17 amino acids long. Unmatched junction bases numbered 15, after V lost 5 bases and J lost 5 bases. Germline loops: CDR1 SGHVS, CDR2 FQNEAQ.

This clone was seen more than once but under ten times. The same CDR3 is also encoded by other DNA sequences in this sample. V gene TRBV4-2 combines with J gene TRBJ2-2; 12 bases match TRBD2. The ends lost 1 base at V and 6 bases at J; junction bases unmatched: 3. Germline CDR1 is LGHNA and CDR2 is YNFKEQ. This CDR3 has 16 amino acids. This chain's CDR3 is CASSQASGRAPGELFF. The CDR3 nucleotides read TGTGCCAGCAGCCAAGCTAGCGGGAGGGCCCCCGGGGAGCTGTTTTTT.

This chain uses TRBV19 with TRBJ2-4; perhaps TRBD1 as D (5 bases). This CDR3 comprises 18 residues. Trimming stripped 2 bases from V and 2 bases from J, with 19 bases between. Per the germline V gene, CDR1 is LNHDA and CDR2 is SQIVND (reference sequence). CDR3 in amino acids: CASSISQRVRVTKNIQYF. The CDR3 coding sequence is TGTGCCAGTAGTATAAGTCAAAGGGTCAGGGTGACCAAAAACATTCAGTACTTC.

The sample holds a few counts of this clone. This chain connects TRBV30 to TRBJ1-1, with D perhaps TRBD1 (5 bases). The V gene lost 4 bases and the J gene lost 1 base, with 10 bases spanning the gap. The CDR3 covers 13 residues. Germline CDR1 GTSNPN, CDR2 SVGIG (reference sequence). CDR3 protein: CAWTRTGNTEAFF. In nucleotides, the CDR3 is TGTGCCTGGACACGAACAGGGAACACTGAAGCTTTCTTT.

This chain connects TRBV24-1 to TRBJ2-7; either TRBD1 or TRBD2 may fit D (5 bases each). The germline CDR1 and CDR2 sequences are KGHDR and SFDVKD. CDR3 length equals 16 residues. The ends were cut back, 4 bases at V and 3 bases at J, with 18 bases in the middle. The CDR3 sequence: CATSDRDSERGYEQYF. CDR3 in DNA: TGTGCCACCAGTGACCGAGACAGCGAGAGGGGCTACGAGCAGTACTTC.

V and J are TRBV5-4 and TRBJ2-7, with TRBD1 matching 10 bases. CDR1 and CDR2 (germline): SGHNT, YYREEE (reference sequence). V lost 4 bases to trimming and J lost 0 bases; unmatched junction nucleotides: 7. The CDR3 consists of 16 residues. The CDR3 spells CASSHRTGGSSYEQYF. CDR3 DNA: TGTGCCAGCAGCCACCGGACAGGGGGAAGCTCCTACGAGCAGTACTTC. The full variable domain, its missing parts supplied by reference TRBV5-4 and TRBJ2-7, is ETGVTQSPTHLIKTRGQQVTLRCSSQSGHNTVSWYQQALGQGPQFIFQYYREEENGRGNFPPRFSGLQFPNYSSELNVNALELDDSALYLCASSHRTGGSSYEQYFGPGTRLTVT.

The V and J genes are TRBV6-6 and TRBJ2-1, with D uncertain. Between the trimmed V and J ends, which lost 4 bases and 7 bases, there was a span of 8 bases. CDR1 is MNHNY, CDR2 SVGAGI, per germline (reference sequence). The CDR3 spans 12 residues. CDR3 coding DNA: TGTGCCAGCAGTTCCCCAGGTAATGAGCAGTTCTTC. Translation: CASSSPGNEQFF.

The chain joins TRBV7-9 to TRBJ2-5, with 7 bases fitting TRBD2. Trimming at V came to 0 bases and at J to 3 bases, leaving 4 bases not matched to a gene. The CDR3 spans 15 residues. Germline-derived CDR1 and CDR2 are SEHNR and FQNEAQ (reference sequence). The CDR3 loop is CASSLAGGPEETQYF. CDR3 DNA sequence: TGTGCCAGCAGCTTAGCGGGAGGGCCGGAAGAGACCCAGTACTTC. The whole variable domain, remainder taken from reference TRBV7-9 and TRBJ2-5, is DTGVSQNPRHKITKRGQNVTFRCDPISEHNRLYWYRQTLGQGPEFLTYFQNEAQLEKSRLLSDRFSAERPKGSFSTLEIQRTEQGDSAMYLCASSLAGGPEETQYFGPGTRLLVL.